A selection of T cell receptor beta chains follows, all from one sample in a study of T cells in Graves' hyperthyroidism and ophthalmopathy. TCRdb re-called the multiplex PCR reads with MiXCR, one entry per CDR3 protein. This table holds about 580,000 distinct CDR3 sequences, 35% to 55% found once. Sequenced input: peripheral blood or thyroid tissue (not recorded which). The receptors come from a young woman with Graves' hyperthyroidism. CDR3s leave out the opening cysteine and the closing phenylalanine or tryptophan.

cdr3_aa	v_call	j_call
AAGGNEQY	TRBV10-3	TRBJ2-7
ASSQGAGDSYNSPLH	TRBV19	TRBJ1-6
SVEGGGGGYT	TRBV29-1	TRBJ1-2
ASSPGLAGGLAKNIQY	TRBV7-9	-
SAQDGEVGYT	TRBV20-1	TRBJ1-2
ASRKGVTQY	TRBV7-8	TRBJ2-5
ASSELAGSHTEAF	TRBV10-2	TRBJ1-1
AISERTAHYEQY	TRBV10-3	TRBJ2-7
SARDITGKGNEQF	TRBV20-1	-
STSPEWTGNTEAF	TRBV20-1	TRBJ1-1
ATLKLAAGQSYEQY	TRBV7-9	TRBJ2-7
ASSSLQSGELF	TRBV9	TRBJ2-2
ASSYSTGGFGTIY	TRBV6-5	TRBJ1-3
ASSYGQGQVGTFYEQY	TRBV6-5	TRBJ2-7
ASSLLGDQPQH	TRBV12-3/TRBV12-4	TRBJ1-5
ASRPGQGVMNTEAF	TRBV9	TRBJ1-1
ASSVIRGGYGCA	TRBV2	TRBJ1-2
ASSRTQGTEAF	TRBV18	TRBJ1-1
ASSLVSGLAGDELRETQY	TRBV5-6	TRBJ2-5
ASSTRLARETQY	TRBV4-1	TRBJ2-5
ASSLAARGTSEAF	TRBV5-8	TRBJ1-1
ASSLGGLNEH	TRBV18	TRBJ1-5
ASSHRAQGLFYGYT	TRBV7-9	TRBJ1-2
ASFSGTEAEDRGTPLH	TRBV2	TRBJ1-6
SVDHRGRNEH	TRBV29-1	TRBJ1-5
ASSLMRGGTGVPNGYT	TRBV7-3	TRBJ1-2
SARDRADTEAF	TRBV20-1	TRBJ1-1
ASRPLITDTQY	TRBV7-9	TRBJ2-3
ASSRQASGYT	TRBV6-5	TRBJ1-2
ASNSKGQTEQY	TRBV12-3/TRBV12-4	TRBJ2-7
SRTKGGYGYT	TRBV29-1	TRBJ1-2
ASSSKDGDQAEQY	TRBV5-8	TRBJ2-7
ASSYSNRREAQY	TRBV6-6	TRBJ2-5
ASSGGAHHSYNEQF	TRBV2	TRBJ2-1
ASAGAGANVLT	TRBV27	TRBJ2-6